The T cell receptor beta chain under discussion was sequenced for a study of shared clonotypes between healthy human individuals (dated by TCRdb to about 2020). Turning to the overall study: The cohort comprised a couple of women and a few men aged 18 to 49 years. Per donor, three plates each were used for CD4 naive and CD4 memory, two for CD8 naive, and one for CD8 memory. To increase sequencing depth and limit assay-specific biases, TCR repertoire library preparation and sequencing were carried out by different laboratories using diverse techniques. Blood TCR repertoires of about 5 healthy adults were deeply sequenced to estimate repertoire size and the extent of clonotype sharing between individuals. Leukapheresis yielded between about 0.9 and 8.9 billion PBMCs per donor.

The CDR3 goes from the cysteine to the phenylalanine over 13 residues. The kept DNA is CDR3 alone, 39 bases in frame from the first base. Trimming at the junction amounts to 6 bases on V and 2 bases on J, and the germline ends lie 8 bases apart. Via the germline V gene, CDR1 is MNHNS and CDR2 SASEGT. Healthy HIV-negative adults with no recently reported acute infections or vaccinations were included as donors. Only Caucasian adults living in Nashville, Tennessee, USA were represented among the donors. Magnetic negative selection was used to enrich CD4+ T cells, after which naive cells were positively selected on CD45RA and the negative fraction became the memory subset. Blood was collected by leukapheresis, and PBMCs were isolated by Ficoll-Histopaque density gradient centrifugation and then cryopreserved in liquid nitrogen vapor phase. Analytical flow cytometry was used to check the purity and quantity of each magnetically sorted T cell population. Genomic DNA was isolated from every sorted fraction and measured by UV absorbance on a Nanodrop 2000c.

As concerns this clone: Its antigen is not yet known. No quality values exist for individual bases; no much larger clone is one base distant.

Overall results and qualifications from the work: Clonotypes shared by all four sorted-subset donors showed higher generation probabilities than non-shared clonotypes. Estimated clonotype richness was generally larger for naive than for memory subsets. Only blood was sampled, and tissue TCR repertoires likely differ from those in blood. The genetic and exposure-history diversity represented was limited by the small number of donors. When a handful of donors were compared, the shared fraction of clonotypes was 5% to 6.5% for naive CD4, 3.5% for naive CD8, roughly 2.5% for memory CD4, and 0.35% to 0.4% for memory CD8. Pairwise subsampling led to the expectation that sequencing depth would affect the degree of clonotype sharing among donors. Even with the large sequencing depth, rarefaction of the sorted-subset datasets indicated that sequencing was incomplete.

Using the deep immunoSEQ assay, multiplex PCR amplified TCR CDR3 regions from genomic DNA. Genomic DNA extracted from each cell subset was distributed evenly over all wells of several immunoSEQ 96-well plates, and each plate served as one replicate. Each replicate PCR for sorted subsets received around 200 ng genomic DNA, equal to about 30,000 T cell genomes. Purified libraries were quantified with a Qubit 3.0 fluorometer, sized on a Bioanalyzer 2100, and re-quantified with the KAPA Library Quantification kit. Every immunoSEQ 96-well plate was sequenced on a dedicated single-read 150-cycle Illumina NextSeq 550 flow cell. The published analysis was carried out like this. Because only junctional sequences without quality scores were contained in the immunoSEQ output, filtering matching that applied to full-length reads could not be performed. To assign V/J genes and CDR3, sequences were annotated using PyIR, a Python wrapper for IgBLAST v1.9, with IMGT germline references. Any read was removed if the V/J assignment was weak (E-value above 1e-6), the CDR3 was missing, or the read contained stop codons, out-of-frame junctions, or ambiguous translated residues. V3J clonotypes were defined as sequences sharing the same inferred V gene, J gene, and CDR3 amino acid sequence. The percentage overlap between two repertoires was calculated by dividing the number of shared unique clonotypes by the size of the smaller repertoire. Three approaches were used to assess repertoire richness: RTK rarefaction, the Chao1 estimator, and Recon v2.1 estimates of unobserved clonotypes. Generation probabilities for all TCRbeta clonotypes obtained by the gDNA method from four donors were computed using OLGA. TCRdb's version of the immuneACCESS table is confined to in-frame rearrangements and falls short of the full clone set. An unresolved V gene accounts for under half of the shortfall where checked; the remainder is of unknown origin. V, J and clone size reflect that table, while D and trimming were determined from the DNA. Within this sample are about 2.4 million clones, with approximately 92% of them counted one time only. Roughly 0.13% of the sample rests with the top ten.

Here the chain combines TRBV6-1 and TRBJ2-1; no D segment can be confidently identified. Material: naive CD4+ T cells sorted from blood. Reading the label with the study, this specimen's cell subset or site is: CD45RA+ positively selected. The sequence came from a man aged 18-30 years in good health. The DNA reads TGTGCCAGCAGCCAGTCAGCCTACAATGAGCAGTTCTTC. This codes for CASSQSAYNEQFF.